A few counts support the clone carrying this T cell receptor (beta chain). This sample was taken from a study of CD8 T cells in Susac syndrome. Reverse transcription of about 0.5 to 1 ug RNA used random hexamers. TCRdb reprocessed the immunoSEQ multiplex PCR reads via MiXCR and lists one record per CDR3 protein. The table lists 84,000 or so distinct CDR3 sequences, roughly 94% of them singletons. The CDR3 runs 11 residues. Trimming took 6 bases from V and 3 from J, leaving 6 bases between them. Germline V gene sequence: CDR1 MNHEY, CDR2 SVGAGI. The chain links TRBV6-5 to TRBJ2-7; D call uncertain. Sequenced: CD8+ T cells from PBMCs. This clonotype was obtained from a human donor with Susac syndrome. CDR3 nucleotides: TGTGCCAGCAGCGCTGGCTACGAGCAGTACTTC. Protein: CASSAGYEQYF.